This T cell receptor (beta chain) is from a study of cytomegalovirus exposure and HLA in healthy donors. Study results and limitations: Investigators reported 150 to 200 TCR beta chains as tied to cytomegalovirus.

Although they were nominally healthy when sampled, donors likely had unrecorded immune exposures. Notes on this clone: Its cognate antigen is unknown.

This CDR3 region has 13 residues. Per germline, CDR1 LNHNV and CDR2 YYDKDF (reference sequence). The study ran its PCR with 60 Vbeta and 13 Jbeta primers. Produced via immunoSEQ multiplex PCR; TCRdb's table is partial and in-frame only. The sample shows 85,000 to 100,000 clones, around 77% of them seen only once. The clonotype comes from a man aged 40-50 years in good health and CMV-seronegative. Sample: PBMCs. This chain connects TRBV15 to TRBJ2-5, with D hard to call. Matching the DNA end better, TRBJ2-7 makes the J call doubtful. CDR3: CATSRDVNYEQYF. Written as DNA, the CDR3 is TGTGCCACCAGCAGAGATGTTAATTACGAGCAGTACTTC.